This T cell receptor beta chain is drawn from a study of shared clonotypes between healthy human individuals (TCRdb year 2020). With regard to the full study: The cohort included three men and a couple of women between 18 and 49 years of age. For each donor, three plates each were used for CD4 naive and CD4 memory, two plates were used for CD8 naive, and one plate was used for CD8 memory. Blood TCR repertoires of roughly five healthy adults were deeply sequenced to estimate repertoire size and the extent of clonotype sharing between individuals. Libraries were prepared and TCR repertoires were sequenced by different laboratories using diverse techniques, in order to increase sequencing depth and limit assay-specific biases. Per donor, leukapheresis produced somewhere between about 0.94 and 10 billion PBMCs. Beyond this particular receptor, the publication reports: Naive subsets generally had larger estimated clonotype richness than memory subsets did. Even with the large sequencing depth, rarefaction of the sorted-subset datasets indicated that sequencing was incomplete. Compared with non-shared clonotypes, clonotypes shared by all four sorted-subset donors had higher generation probabilities. Only blood was sampled, and tissue TCR repertoires likely differ from those in blood. Because the study included a small number of donors, the genetic and exposure-history diversity represented was limited. When four donors were compared, the shared fraction of clonotypes was around 5% for naive CD4, more than 3% for naive CD8, 2% to 2.5% for memory CD4, and 0.4% for memory CD8. Based on pairwise subsampling, the degree of clonotype sharing among donors was expected to be affected by sequencing depth.

Using the deep immunoSEQ assay, multiplex PCR amplified TCR CDR3 regions from genomic DNA. Extracted genomic DNA from each cell subset was spread evenly across all wells of several immunoSEQ 96-well plates, with each plate serving as a replicate. Each replicate PCR for sorted subsets received about 210 ng genomic DNA, equal to roughly 30,000 T cell genomes. Purified libraries were measured with a Qubit 3.0 fluorometer, size-checked on a Bioanalyzer 2100, and measured again with the KAPA Library Quantification kit. Each immunoSEQ 96-well plate was sequenced on its own single-read 150-cycle Illumina NextSeq 550 flow cell. On the study's bioinformatics: The immunoSEQ output contained only junctional sequences without quality scores, so filtering could not match that applied to full-length reads. Sequences were annotated with PyIR, a Python wrapper for IgBLAST v1.9, and V/J genes and CDR3 were assigned using IMGT germline references. Reads with weak V/J assignments (E-value above 1e-6), missing CDR3, stop codons, out-of-frame junctions, or ambiguous translated residues were removed. V3J clonotypes were defined as sequences sharing the same inferred V gene, J gene, and CDR3 amino acid sequence. To compute the percentage overlap between repertoires, the number of shared unique clonotypes was divided by the size of the smaller repertoire. Richness of each repertoire was evaluated using RTK rarefaction, the Chao1 estimator, and Recon v2.1 estimates of unobserved clonotypes. Generation probabilities were computed with OLGA for all TCRbeta clonotypes obtained by the gDNA method from several donors. This immuneACCESS table, as held by TCRdb, lists in-frame sequences with V and J called but not all clones. Of the missing ones, under half trace to an unresolved V gene in checked studies; the others have no known cause. V and J calls and clone size are those listed in that table; D and trimming were worked out from the DNA. Present in this sample are roughly 1,100,000 clones, approximately 76% of which were seen just once. The top ten clones comprise about 1.5% of the sample.

This clone has a single count. The antigen it recognizes is unknown. No qualities accompany the bases; no much larger clone lies one base away. Donors were healthy HIV-negative adults with no recently reported acute infections or vaccinations. Every donor was a Caucasian adult living in Nashville, Tennessee, USA. CD4+ T cells were enriched through magnetic negative selection, after which naive cells were positively selected on CD45RA and the remaining negative fraction served as the memory subset. After blood collection by leukapheresis, PBMCs were isolated using Ficoll-Histopaque density gradient centrifugation and then cryopreserved in the vapor phase of liquid nitrogen. Analytical flow cytometry was used to check the purity and quantity of every magnetically sorted T cell population. Each sorted fraction had its genomic DNA isolated and then quantified by UV absorbance on a Nanodrop 2000c. The receptor was derived from a man aged 18 to 35 in good health. Sequenced input: memory CD4+ T cells sorted from blood. The intended sense of this specimen's cell subset or site label: CD45RA-negative fraction.

CDR3 sequence: CASSPLGGSSYNEQFF. The base sequence is TGTGCCAGTTCCCCCCTGGGCGGCAGCTCCTACAATGAGCAGTTCTTC. Rearrangement joined TRBV7-2 to TRBJ2-1; no D gene can be assigned with confidence. Trimming at the junction amounts to 9 bases on V and 0 bases on J, and the germline ends lie 18 bases apart. As encoded in the germline V gene, CDR1 is SGHTA while CDR2 is FQGNSA. The CDR3 runs 16 amino acids, cysteine and phenylalanine included. Of the read, only the CDR3 DNA is kept; its 48 bases are in frame from base 1.